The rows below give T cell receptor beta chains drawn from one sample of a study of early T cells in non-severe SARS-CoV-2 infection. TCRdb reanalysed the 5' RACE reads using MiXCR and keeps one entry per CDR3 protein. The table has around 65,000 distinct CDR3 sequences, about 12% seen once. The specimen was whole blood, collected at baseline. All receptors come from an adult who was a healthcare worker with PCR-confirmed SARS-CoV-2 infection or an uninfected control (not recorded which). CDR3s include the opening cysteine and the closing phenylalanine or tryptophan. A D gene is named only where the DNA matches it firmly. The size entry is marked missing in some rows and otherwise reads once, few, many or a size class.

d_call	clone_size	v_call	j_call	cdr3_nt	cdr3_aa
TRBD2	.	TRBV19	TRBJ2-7	TGTGCCACCAGGACTAGCGGCTCCTACGAGCAGTACTTC	CATRTSGSYEQYF
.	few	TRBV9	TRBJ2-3	TGTGCCAGCAGCGTAGAGGGCTTCCCCACAGATACGCAGTATTTT	CASSVEGFPTDTQYF
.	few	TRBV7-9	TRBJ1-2	TGTGCCAGCAGCTTCCGCGCCAGGGACAAGAATGGCTACACCTTC	CASSFRARDKNGYTF
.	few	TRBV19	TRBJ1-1	TGTGCCAGTAGTCCCCTACCTAGTAGGAACACTGAAGCTTTCTTT	CASSPLPSRNTEAFF
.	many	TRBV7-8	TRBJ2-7	TGTGCCAGCAGCACCCGTTTCGTCCAAAAAGGGGAGCAGTACTTC	CASSTRFVQKGEQYF
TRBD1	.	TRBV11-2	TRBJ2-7	TGTGCCAGCAGCTTTTTACAGGGGGCGAGGTGGCAGTACTTC	CASSFLQGARWQYF
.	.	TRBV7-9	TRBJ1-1	TGTGCCAGCAGCCGCAGAGGACAGATGAACACTGAAGCTTTCTTT	CASSRRGQMNTEAFF
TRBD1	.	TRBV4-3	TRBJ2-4	TGCGCCAGCAGCCAAGATGATCGGACAGGGAATGCCAAAAACATTCAGTACTTC	CASSQDDRTGNAKNIQYF
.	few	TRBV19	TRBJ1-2	TGTGCCAGCAACTGGGGGGTTAACTATGGCTACACCTTC	CASNWGVNYGYTF
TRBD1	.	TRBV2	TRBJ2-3	TGTGCCAGCAGCGAAGTACAGGGGTCGGCAGATACGCAGTATTTT	CASSEVQGSADTQYF
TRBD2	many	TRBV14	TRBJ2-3	TGTGCCAGCAGCCAAGATCGACTAGCGGGAGTAGCAGATACGCAGTATTTT	CASSQDRLAGVADTQYF
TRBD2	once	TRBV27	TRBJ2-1	TGTGCCAGCAGTAGGCTAGCGGGAAAGGCTGAGCAGTTCTTC	CASSRLAGKAEQFF
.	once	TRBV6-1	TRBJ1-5	TGTGCCAGCAGTGAACGGACTCATGGCGGCCAGCCCCAGCATTTT	CASSERTHGGQPQHF
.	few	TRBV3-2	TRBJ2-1	TGTGCCAGCAGCTCGCGACTAGCGGGAGGCCCGGTTGGCAGCTCCTACAATGAGCAGTTCTTC	CASSSRLAGGPVGSSYNEQFF
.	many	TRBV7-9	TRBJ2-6	TGTGCCAGCCGCAGCTCTGGGGCCAACGTCCTGACTTTC	CASRSSGANVLTF
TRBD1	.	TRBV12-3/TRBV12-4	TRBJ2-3	TGTGCCAGCAGTCTCCCGGGACAGGGAACAGATACGCAGTATTTT	CASSLPGQGTDTQYF
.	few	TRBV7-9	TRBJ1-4	TGTGCCAGCAGCTTTGCGGTGGGCAGGGGAAATGAAAAACTGTTTTTT	CASSFAVGRGNEKLFF
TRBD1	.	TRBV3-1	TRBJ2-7	TGTGCCAGCAGCCAAGGAGACAGGGGCGAGCAGTACTTC	CASSQGDRGEQYF
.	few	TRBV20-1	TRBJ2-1	TGCAGTGCCCGAGGGGGGGGTGACTACAATGAGCAGTTCTTC	CSARGGGDYNEQFF
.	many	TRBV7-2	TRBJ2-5	TGTGCCAGCAGGACATACCAAGAGACCCAGTACTTC	CASRTYQETQYF
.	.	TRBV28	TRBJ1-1	TGTGCCAGCCAGTGGGACAAGGGGGGTGGTGAAGCTTTCTTT	CASQWDKGGGEAFF
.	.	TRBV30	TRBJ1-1	TGTGCCTGGAGTGTAGAGCGCTCCACTGAAGCTTTCTTT	CAWSVERSTEAFF
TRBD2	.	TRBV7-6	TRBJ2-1	TGTGCCAGCAGTTGGGAGGGCTCTTGGTTCTTC	CASSWEGSWFF
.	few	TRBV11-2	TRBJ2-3	TGTGCCAGCACTCCCGGACTAGATACGCAGTATTTT	CASTPGLDTQYF
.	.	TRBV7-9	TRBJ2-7	TGTGCCAGCAGCCCAGCCCTGACCCCGGGGTACGAGCAGTACTTC	CASSPALTPGYEQYF
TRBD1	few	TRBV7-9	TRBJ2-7	TGTGCCAGCAGCGTATCCGGGACAGACAGCTCCTACGAGCAGTACTTC	CASSVSGTDSSYEQYF
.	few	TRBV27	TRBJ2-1	TGTGCCAGCAGTTTTTGGCCCCGGAGCTCCTACAATGAGCAGTTCTTC	CASSFWPRSSYNEQFF
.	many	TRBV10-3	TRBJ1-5	TGTGCCATCAACCCGGACAGTAATCAGCCCCAGCATTTT	CAINPDSNQPQHF
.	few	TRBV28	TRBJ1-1	TGTGCCAGCAGGCGAGGGAGGGGGGCTGAAGCTTTCTTT	CASRRGRGAEAFF
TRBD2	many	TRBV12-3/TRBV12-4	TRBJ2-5	TGTGCCAGCAGTAGGACTAGCGAAGGTGGAGAGACCCAGTACTTC	CASSRTSEGGETQYF
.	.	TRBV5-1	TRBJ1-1	TGCGCCAGCAGCTTCTCGAGCATGAACACTGAAGCTTTCTTT	CASSFSSMNTEAFF
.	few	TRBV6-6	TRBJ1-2	TGTGCCAGCATCGGCGAGACAGCCGGCTACACCTTC	CASIGETAGYTF
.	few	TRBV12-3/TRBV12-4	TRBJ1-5	TGTGCCAGCAGTTTTAGGCGTGCCGATAGCAATCAGCCCCAGCATTTT	CASSFRRADSNQPQHF
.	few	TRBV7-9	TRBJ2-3	TGTGCCAGCAGCCAAGTGGGCAACGGCACAGATACGCAGTATTTT	CASSQVGNGTDTQYF
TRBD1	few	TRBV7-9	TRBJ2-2	TGTGCCAGCAGCAGAGGACAGGGATCCACCGGGGAGCTGTTTTTT	CASSRGQGSTGELFF
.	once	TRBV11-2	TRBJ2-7	TGTGCCAGCAGTCCGAATGAGTTGGAGCAGTACTTC	CASSPNELEQYF
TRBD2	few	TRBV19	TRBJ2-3	TGTGCCAGTAGTAGGGGGACTAGCGGACGGCGCACAGATACGCAGTATTTT	CASSRGTSGRRTDTQYF
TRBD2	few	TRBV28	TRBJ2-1	TGTGCCAGCGGGAGGGAATACAATGAGCAGTTCTTC	CASGREYNEQFF
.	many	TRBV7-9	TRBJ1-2	TGTGCCAGCTCCGGGCTACCGGGCGTTGACTATGGCTACACCTTC	CASSGLPGVDYGYTF
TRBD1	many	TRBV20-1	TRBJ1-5	TGCAGTGCTGGGACAGCATTTGATCAGCCCCAGCATTTT	CSAGTAFDQPQHF
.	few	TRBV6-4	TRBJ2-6	TGTGCCAGCAGCCCGCAGGGAGGAGGGGCCAACGTCCTGACTTTC	CASSPQGGGANVLTF
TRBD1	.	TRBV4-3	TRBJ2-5	TGCGCCAGCAGCCAGGGGACAGGGACGGAGGAGACCCAGTACTTC	CASSQGTGTEETQYF
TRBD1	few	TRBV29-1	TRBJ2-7	TGCAGCGTTGAAGAACTGGGCAGGGGGCAAAGGGGCGAGCAGTACTTC	CSVEELGRGQRGEQYF
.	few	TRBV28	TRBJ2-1	TGTGCCAGCAGTTTATCCCCTTTACTAGTCAGCTCCTACAATGAGCAGTTCTTC	CASSLSPLLVSSYNEQFF
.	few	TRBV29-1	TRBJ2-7	TGCAGCGTTGAGTGCAAAGCCCATCACTACGAGCAGTACTTC	CSVECKAHHYEQYF
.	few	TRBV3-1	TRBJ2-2	TGTGCCAGCAGCCCCCCAGGGACGGGCACCGGGGAGCTGTTTTTT	CASSPPGTGTGELFF
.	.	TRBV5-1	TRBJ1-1	TGCGCCAGCAGCGCCTACCAATTGAACACTGAAGCTTTCTTT	CASSAYQLNTEAFF
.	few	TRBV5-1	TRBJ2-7	TGCGCCAGCAGCCGATACGGGACCGAAGCCTACGAGCAGTACTTC	CASSRYGTEAYEQYF
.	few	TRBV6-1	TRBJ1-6	TGTGCCAGCAGGAGGGGGAGCTCCTATAATTCACCCCTCCACTTT	CASRRGSSYNSPLHF
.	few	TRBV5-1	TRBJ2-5	TGCGCCAGCAGCTTGACAGGCCCTCAAGAGACCCAGTACTTC	CASSLTGPQETQYF
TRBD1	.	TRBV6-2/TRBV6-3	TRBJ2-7	TGTGCCAGCAGCGGGACAGTACGGCTCGAGCAGTACTTC	CASSGTVRLEQYF
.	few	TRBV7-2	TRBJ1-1	TGTGCCAGCAGCTTAGCCTCAAACAGGGCTAACACTGAAGCTTTCTTT	CASSLASNRANTEAFF
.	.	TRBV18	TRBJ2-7	TGTGCCAGACCCGTACCTTCCGAGCAGTACTTC	CARPVPSEQYF
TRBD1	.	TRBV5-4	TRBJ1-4	TGTGCCAGCAGCGGGTCGGGACAGTTTAATGAAAAACTGTTTTTT	CASSGSGQFNEKLFF
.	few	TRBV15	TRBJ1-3	TGTGCCATCTCGCAGGGAGCCTCTGGAAACACCATATATTTT	CAISQGASGNTIYF
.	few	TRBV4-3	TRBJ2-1	TGCGCCAGCAGCCAAGATGGGTCGGGGGACCCTTACAATGAGCAGTTCTTC	CASSQDGSGDPYNEQFF
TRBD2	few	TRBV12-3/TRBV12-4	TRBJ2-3	TGTGCCAGCACCACTAGTACGGGACTAGCTATTTCCTTT	CASTTSTGLAISF
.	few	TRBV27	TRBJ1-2	TGTGCCAGCAGTCTAAGCCTGGACAGCGGCTACACCTTC	CASSLSLDSGYTF
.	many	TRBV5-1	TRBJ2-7	TGCGCCAGCAGCTTGGGAGGCGCCGAGCAGTACTTC	CASSLGGAEQYF
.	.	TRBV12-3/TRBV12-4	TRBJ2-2	TGTGCCAGCAGTTTGCTTATTTCTGGGGAGCTGTTTTTT	CASSLLISGELFF